Listed below are T cell receptor beta chains from one sample, sequenced in a study of blood T cell repertoires in COVID-19. The method was immunoSEQ multiplex PCR; TCRdb's version includes in-frame clones alone and lacks a portion of them. This table holds around 60,000 clones, roughly 88% found once. The sequencing sample was made of peripheral blood. The receptors derive from a man in his fifties or sixties with active COVID-19. The CDR3 runs from the conserved cysteine through the conserved F or W. A D gene is named only where the DNA matches it firmly. Where a row states a size, it is once, few, many or the class of an expanded clone; other rows omit it.

size	J	V	D	DNA	CDR3
-	TRBJ1-6	TRBV2	-	TGTGCCAGCCAAGGCGACTTCTCCTATAATTCACCCCTCCACTTT	CASQGDFSYNSPLHF
-	TRBJ2-2	TRBV3-1/TRBV3-2	TRBD1	TGTGCCAGCAGCCGATTTCTTGGACAGGGCGGCGGGGAGCTGTTTTTT	CASSRFLGQGGGELFF
-	TRBJ2-7	TRBV11-1	-	TGTGCCAGCAGCTTAGAGGGGGTTGGGTCCTACGAGCAGTACTTC	CASSLEGVGSYEQYF
medium-sized	TRBJ1-2	TRBV29-1	-	TGCAGCGTTGAAGGGTGGGCCGCTGGCTACACCTTC	CSVEGWAAGYTF
-	TRBJ2-7	TRBV19	-	TGTGCCAGTAGTATTAGCCTTAGTGGGGGCAGCTACGAGCAGTACTTC	CASSISLSGGSYEQYF
-	TRBJ2-3	TRBV27	-	TGTGCCAGCAGTTGGACTGGACTAGGGGGATCAGATACGCAGTATTTT	CASSWTGLGGSDTQYF
-	TRBJ1-1	TRBV7-2	TRBD1	TGTGCCAGCAGTTCCAGCAGGGGGAGAAACACTGAAGCTTTCTTT	CASSSSRGRNTEAFF
once	TRBJ2-1	TRBV3-1/TRBV3-2	-	TGTGCCAGCAGCCAGGGCGGGCACTACAATGAGCAGTTCTTC	CASSQGGHYNEQFF
-	TRBJ2-1	TRBV11-2	-	TGTGCCAGCAGCTTAACCGGGGGATCTAAACCGAGCTCCTACAATGAGCAGTTCTTC	CASSLTGGSKPSSYNEQFF
once	TRBJ1-6	TRBV7-9	TRBD1	TGTGCCAGCAGCTTAGTACAGGGGGGAAGGAATTCACCCCTCCACTTT	CASSLVQGGRNSPLHF
-	TRBJ2-7	TRBV4-1	-	TGCGCCAGCAGCTTGTACAGGGGGGGATACGAGCAGTACTTC	CASSLYRGGYEQYF
-	TRBJ2-3	TRBV10-3	-	TGTGCCATCAAGGGGGGGCTAACCTCGGATACGCAGTATTTT	CAIKGGLTSDTQYF
-	TRBJ2-7	TRBV7-2	-	TGTGCCAGCAGCTTAGACAGGGGGGGCTACGAGCAGTACTTC	CASSLDRGGYEQYF
-	TRBJ1-5	TRBV7-6	-	TGTGCCAGCAGCTCGGGTTTAGGGTCCTCGAGGGATCAGCCCCAGCATTTT	CASSSGLGSSRDQPQHF
-	TRBJ2-3	TRBV2	TRBD2	TGTGCCAGCACGTCGGCTAGCGGGGGGTCGGGTACGCAGTATTTT	CASTSASGGSGTQYF
-	TRBJ2-3	TRBV3-1/TRBV3-2	TRBD1	TGTGCCAGCAGCCAAGAAGGGGGCTTCAGCACAGATACGCAGTATTTT	CASSQEGGFSTDTQYF
once	TRBJ1-3	TRBV7-7	-	TGTGCTAGGGGGGGAGGAACTATCTCTGGAAACACCATATATTTT	CARGGGTISGNTIYF
-	TRBJ2-2	TRBV19	TRBD1	TGTGCCAGTAGTATAGATCTATCCAGGGGGCAAGTGACCGGGGAGCTGTTTTTT	CASSIDLSRGQVTGELFF
-	TRBJ2-7	TRBV12-3/TRBV12-4	TRBD2	TGTGCCAGCAGAACTAGCGGCTTCTACGAGCAGTACTTC	CASRTSGFYEQYF
many	TRBJ1-3	TRBV13	-	TGTGCCAGCAGCCACACAAGCTCTGGAAACACCATATATTTT	CASSHTSSGNTIYF
-	TRBJ1-6	TRBV18	TRBD1	TGTGCCAGCTCACCGAACGACAGGGAGGCTTCACCCCTCCACTTT	CASSPNDREASPLHF
-	TRBJ2-3	TRBV7-8	-	TGTGCCAGCAGCTTAGCTTTAACTAACACAGATACGCAGTATTTT	CASSLALTNTDTQYF
-	TRBJ1-2	TRBV27	-	TGTGCCAGCAGGTTGAACGGAGACTATGGCTACACCTTC	CASRLNGDYGYTF
-	TRBJ2-3	TRBV5-1	-	TGCGCCAGCAGCTTGGAGGGGGGGCCGATAGATACGCAGTATTTT	CASSLEGGPIDTQYF
-	TRBJ2-1	TRBV4-2	TRBD2	TGTGCCAGCAGCCAAAGGGGGACTAGCTCAACCCTAGGGCATGAGCAGTTCTTC	CASSQRGTSSTLGHEQFF
once	TRBJ1-4	TRBV7-9	-	TGTGCCAGCAGCTTAATTAACCAGGGAGAAAAACTGTTTTTT	CASSLINQGEKLFF
once	TRBJ1-2	TRBV4-1	TRBD1	TGCGCCAGCAGCCAGCCCCGGGACAGGGGGCTGGGCTACACCTTC	CASSQPRDRGLGYTF
-	TRBJ2-2	TRBV5-1	TRBD1	TGCGCCAGCAGCCCGGACAGGGGCACCGGGGAGCTGTTTTTT	CASSPDRGTGELFF
-	TRBJ1-5	TRBV7-9	TRBD1	TGTGCCAGCAGCTCAGACAGGGGGAATCAGCCCCAGCATTTT	CASSSDRGNQPQHF
-	TRBJ1-2	TRBV6-2/TRBV6-3	-	TGTGCCAGCAGTTACTCGAAGACAGCCCTTTATGGCTACACCTTC	CASSYSKTALYGYTF
-	TRBJ2-7	TRBV9	TRBD1	TGTGCCAGCAGCCGGGGACAGCAATCCTACGAGCAGTACTTC	CASSRGQQSYEQYF
-	TRBJ2-7	TRBV6-2/TRBV6-3	TRBD1	TGTGCCAGCAGTTACGGGGGGACAGGGTCCTACGAGCAGTACTTC	CASSYGGTGSYEQYF
-	TRBJ2-1	TRBV3-1/TRBV3-2	TRBD2	TGTGCCAGCAGCCTTGTGCGGGGGGGCCGACCCGAGCAGTTCTTC	CASSLVRGGRPEQFF
-	TRBJ2-1	TRBV18	TRBD2	TGTGCCAGCTCACCTTTCCAGCGGGGGACCAACAATGAGCAGTTCTTC	CASSPFQRGTNNEQFF
-	TRBJ2-7	TRBV7-2	TRBD2	TGTGCCAGCAGCCCCCTCGCAGCGGGGGGGCGCGAGCAGTACTTC	CASSPLAAGGREQYF
once	TRBJ2-1	TRBV6-5	TRBD2	TGTGCCAGCAGGGAGCGGGGCAGCTCCTACAATGAGCAGTTCTTC	CASRERGSSYNEQFF
-	TRBJ1-5	TRBV4-1	-	TGCGCCAGCAGCTACCAGGTGGGTTCCAATCAGCCCCAGCATTTT	CASSYQVGSNQPQHF
once	TRBJ1-4	TRBV6-1	-	TGTGCCAGCAGTGAACAGGGGACAGAAAAACTGTTTTTT	CASSEQGTEKLFF
-	TRBJ1-3	TRBV3-1/TRBV3-2	TRBD1	TGTGCCAGCAGCCAAGGGTTCAATCCCACAGGGGCACGAAACACCATATATTTT	CASSQGFNPTGARNTIYF
-	TRBJ1-6	TRBV7-2	TRBD1	TGTGCCAGTACACAGGGGGCTTCGAATTCACCCCTCCACTTT	CASTQGASNSPLHF
medium-sized	TRBJ2-7	TRBV6-2/TRBV6-3	TRBD1	TGTGCCAGCAGTCCCCGGACAGGGGCCTACGAGCAGTACTTC	CASSPRTGAYEQYF
-	TRBJ1-2	TRBV6-6	-	TGTGCCAGCAGTTACTCGGGGCAGAAGAACCACTATGGCTACACCTTC	CASSYSGQKNHYGYTF
-	TRBJ2-3	TRBV12-3/TRBV12-4	-	TGTGCCAGCAGCCTTTTAGCAGATACGCAGTATTTT	CASSLLADTQYF
-	TRBJ2-2	TRBV2	-	TGTGCCAGCAGTGCTATCGGGGAGCTGTTTTTT	CASSAIGELFF
few	TRBJ2-5	TRBV19	-	TGTGCCAGTAGTATAGGAGGGTATCGAGAGACCCAGTACTTC	CASSIGGYRETQYF
-	TRBJ2-1	TRBV7-2	TRBD2	TGTGCCAGCAGCTTCAAGGCGGGGGGCTACAATGAGCAGTTCTTC	CASSFKAGGYNEQFF
once	TRBJ2-3	TRBV9	-	TGTGCCAGCAGCCCTCGGACTGACGGAGGCGGTACGCAGTATTTT	CASSPRTDGGGTQYF
-	TRBJ1-1	TRBV9	-	TGTGCCAGCAGCGTAGGCGTAAAGGGGACTGAAGCTTTCTTT	CASSVGVKGTEAFF